The 15 T cell receptor beta chains reported below all come from one sample, sequenced in a study of identical twins. Via MiXCR, TCRdb re-called the 5' RACE reads, giving one row per CDR3 protein. The sample includes around 530,000 distinct CDR3 sequences, nearly 15% of them seen just once. This sample also belongs to another study, concerning yellow fever vaccine responses in identical twins.

The specimen was CD4+ T cells sorted from blood. All receptors derive from a woman between 18 and 29 years old in good health.

This chain uses TRBV10-1 with TRBJ2-1; TRBD1 matches 8 bases. This CDR3 region has 16 residues. V dropped 5 bases and J dropped 0; count of bases not matched to a gene: 6. The V gene's germline CDR1 is WNHNN and CDR2 SYGVQD (reference sequence). CDR3 in amino acids: CASSKTGAGSYNEQFF. In DNA form, the CDR3 reads TGCGCCAGCAGTAAGACAGGGGCTGGCTCCTACAATGAGCAGTTCTTC.

This clonotype showed up just a few times. V and J are TRBV20-1 and TRBJ1-2; 7 bases align to TRBD1. V shed 2 bases and J 4 bases; nucleotides not matched to a gene: 4. Germline V gene sequence: CDR1 DFQATT, CDR2 SNEGSKA (reference sequence). CDR3 length: 13 amino acids. CDR3: CSARKQGTYGYTF. CDR3 DNA: TGCAGTGCTAGAAAACAGGGGACCTATGGCTACACCTTC.

This chain joins TRBV5-5 and TRBJ1-6; possible D gene TRBD1, 5 bases. CDR3 length equals 16 residues. Germline CDR1 reads SGHKS; CDR2 reads YYEKEE (reference sequence). Trimming shortened V by 6 bases and J by 5 bases, and 18 bases separated the two germline ends. The chain's CDR3 is CASTAAGTGHNSPLHF. CDR3 bases: TGTGCCAGCACCGCAGCCGGGACCGGACATAATTCACCCCTCCACTTT.

This chain joins TRBV12-3 or TRBV12-4 and TRBJ2-5; D unclear. Trimming shortened V by 1 base and J by 2 bases, and 5 bases separated the two germline ends. The CDR3 extends over 13 amino acids. CDR3 DNA: TGTGCCAGCAGTTTAGGGTGGCAAGAGACCCAGTACTTC. It codes for CASSLGWQETQYF.

This clonotype was detected a few times. The V and J genes are TRBV5-1 and TRBJ2-1, with 11 bases that match TRBD1. CDR3 length equals 14 residues. CDR1 SGHRS and CDR2 YFSETQ come from the germline V gene. V shed 4 bases, J shed 7 bases, and the junction held 4 bases outside the gene matches. Written as DNA, the CDR3 is TGCGCCAGCAGCCGGACAGGGGGCTTGAATGAGCAGTTCTTC. Translated, it gives CASSRTGGLNEQFF. The full variable domain, in which reference TRBV5-1 and TRBJ2-1 provide the parts outside the CDR3, is KAGVTQTPRYLIKTRGQQVTLSCSPISGHRSVSWYQQTPGQGLQFLFEYFSETQRNKGNFPGRFSGRQFSNSRSEMNVSTLELGDSALYLCASSRTGGLNEQFFGPGTRLTVL.

The rearrangement joins TRBV6-1 to TRBJ2-3; TRBD1 agrees at 11 bases. Germline CDR1 and CDR2: MNHNS and SASEGT. V lost 2 bases and J lost 4; bases outside the gene matches: 5. CDR3 length equals 16 residues. The CDR3 reads CASSEILGQGADTQYF. The CDR3 DNA follows: TGTGCCAGCAGTGAAATCTTGGGACAGGGGGCAGATACGCAGTATTTT.

This clonotype was seen only a few times. This chain joins TRBV18 and TRBJ2-2, with D perhaps given as TRBD1 or TRBD2 (5 bases each). V lost 5 bases and J 2 bases, leaving 9 bases between the germline ends. The CDR3 length is 14 residues. Germline-derived CDR1 and CDR2 are KGHSH and LQKENI. The CDR3 nucleotides are TGTGCCAGCTCAACGGGACGAAACACCGGGGAGCTGTTTTTT. It specifies CASSTGRNTGELFF.

This clonotype was seen more than once but under ten times. The chain employs TRBV5-6 and TRBJ2-2, with a tentative D call TRBD1 (6 bases). The germline V and J ends were trimmed by 4 bases and 5 bases, with 15 bases remaining between them. There are 15 residues in the CDR3. The germline CDR1 and CDR2 sequences are SGHDT and YYEEEE. The CDR3 sequence: CASSGDNLGTGELFF. CDR3 in DNA: TGTGCCAGCAGCGGGGACAATTTGGGGACCGGGGAGCTGTTTTTT.

The table lists this clonotype with many counts. The chain combines TRBV3-1 with TRBJ1-3, with unresolved D. Germline CDR1 reads LGHDT; CDR2 reads YNNKEL (reference sequence). Trimming pared 3 bases from V and 0 bases from J, leaving 3 bases between. The CDR3 has 13 amino acids. DNA for the CDR3: TGTGCCAGCAGCCAGGGCTCTGGAAACACCATATATTTT. Its translation: CASSQGSGNTIYF. Drawing the rest from reference TRBV3-1 and TRBJ1-3, the complete variable domain is DTAVSQTPKYLVTQMGNDKSIKCEQNLGHDTMYWYKQDSKKFLKIMFSYNNKELIINETVPNRFSPKSPDKAHLNLHINSLELGDSAVYFCASSQGSGNTIYFGEGSWLTVV.

The chain employs TRBV5-1 and TRBJ2-5; no clear D gene. The CDR3 has 15 amino acids. V dropped 4 bases and J dropped 4 bases, with 17 bases sitting between them. CDR1 and CDR2 from the germline V gene are SGHRS and YFSETQ. DNA of the CDR3: TGCGCCAGCAGCCCCCCCGGCTCGACGGGAGAGACCCAGTACTTC. The encoded protein is CASSPPGSTGETQYF.

This clonotype was seen only a few times. The chain employs TRBV20-1 and TRBJ2-7; tentative D call: TRBD1 (5 bases). Trimming took off 8 bases at V and 3 bases at J, with 17 bases between the two ends. CDR3 length: 13 amino acids. From germline, CDR1 is DFQATT and CDR2 SNEGSKA (reference sequence). Written as DNA, the CDR3 is TGCAGTCTCGAAACGCAGGGTAACTACGAGCAGTACGTC. Encoded protein: CSLETQGNYEQYV.

This clonotype was found a few times. The chain joins TRBV6-1 to TRBJ2-1; TRBD2 matches 7 bases. The CDR3 totals 14 residues. With 10 bases clipped from V and 0 bases from J, the junction kept 6 bases outside the gene matches. Germline loops: CDR1 MNHNS, CDR2 SASEGT. The CDR3 sequence: CATRGTNSYNEQFF. The CDR3 nucleotides are TGTGCCACCCGAGGGACTAACTCCTACAATGAGCAGTTCTTC.

The V and J genes are TRBV20-1 and TRBJ1-2; D is uncertain. The CDR3 consists of 12 residues. Germline values: CDR1 DFQATT, CDR2 SNEGSKA (reference sequence). Trimming took 3 bases from V and 2 from J, leaving 7 bases between them. CDR3 amino acids: CSARSGNYGYTF. CDR3 coding DNA: TGCAGTGCTAGGTCCGGGAACTATGGCTACACCTTC.

This clonotype was counted between two and nine times. V and J are TRBV3-1 and TRBJ2-7, with 7 bases lining up with TRBD2. V shed 3 bases and J 6 bases; nucleotides not matched to a gene: 5. Germline values: CDR1 LGHDT, CDR2 YNNKEL (reference sequence). The CDR3 totals 13 residues. The CDR3 here is CASSQSGTLEQYV. In DNA, the CDR3 is TGTGCCAGCAGCCAGAGCGGGACGCTCGAGCAGTACGTC.

The rearrangement links TRBV28 to TRBJ2-4; D unclear. Germline V gene lookup returns CDR1 MDHEN and CDR2 SYDVKM. V dropped 6 bases and J dropped 8 bases, with 14 bases sitting between them. The CDR3 length is 13 residues. CDR3 sequence: CASRGYGLDIQYF. DNA for the CDR3: TGTGCCAGCAGGGGGTATGGATTGGACATTCAGTACTTC. Full variable domain (outside the CDR3, taken from reference TRBV28 and TRBJ2-4): DVKVTQSSRYLVKRTGEKVFLECVQDMDHENMFWYRQDPGLGLRLIYFSYDVKMKEKGDIPEGYSVSREKKERFSLILESASTNQTSMYLCASRGYGLDIQYFGAGTRLSVL.